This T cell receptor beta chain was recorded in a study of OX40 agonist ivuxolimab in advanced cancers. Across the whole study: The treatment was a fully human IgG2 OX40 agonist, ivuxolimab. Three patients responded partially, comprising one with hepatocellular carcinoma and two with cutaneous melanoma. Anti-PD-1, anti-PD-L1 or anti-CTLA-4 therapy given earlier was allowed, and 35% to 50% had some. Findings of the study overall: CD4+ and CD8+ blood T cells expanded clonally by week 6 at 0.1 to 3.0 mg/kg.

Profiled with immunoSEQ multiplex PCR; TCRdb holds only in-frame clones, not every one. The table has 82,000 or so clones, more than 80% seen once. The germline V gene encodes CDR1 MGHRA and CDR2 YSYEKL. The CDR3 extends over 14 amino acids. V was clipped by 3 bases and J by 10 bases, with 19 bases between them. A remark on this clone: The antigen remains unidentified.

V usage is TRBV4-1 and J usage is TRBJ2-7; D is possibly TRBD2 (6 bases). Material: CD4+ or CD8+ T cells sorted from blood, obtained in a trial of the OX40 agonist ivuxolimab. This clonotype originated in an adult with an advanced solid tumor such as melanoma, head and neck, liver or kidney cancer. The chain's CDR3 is CASSHLLRGGGQYF. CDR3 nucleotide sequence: TGCGCCAGCAGCCACCTACTGCGGGGCGGCGGCCAGTACTTC.